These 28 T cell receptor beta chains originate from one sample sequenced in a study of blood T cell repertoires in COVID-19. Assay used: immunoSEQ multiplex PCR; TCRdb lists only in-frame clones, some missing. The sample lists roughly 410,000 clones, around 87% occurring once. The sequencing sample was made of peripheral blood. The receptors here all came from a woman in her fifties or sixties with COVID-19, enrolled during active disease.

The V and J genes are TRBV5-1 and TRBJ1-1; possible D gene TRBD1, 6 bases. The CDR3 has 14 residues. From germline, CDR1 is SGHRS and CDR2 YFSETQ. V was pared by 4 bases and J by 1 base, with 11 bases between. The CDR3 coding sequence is TGCGCCAGCAGCATAACGACAGGGAACACTGAAGCTTTCTTT. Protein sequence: CASSITTGNTEAFF.

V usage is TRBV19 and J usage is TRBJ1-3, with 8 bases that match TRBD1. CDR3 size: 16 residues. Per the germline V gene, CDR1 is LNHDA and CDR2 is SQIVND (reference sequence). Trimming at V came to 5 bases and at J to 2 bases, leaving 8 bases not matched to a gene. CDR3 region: CASSQASGGPGNTIYF. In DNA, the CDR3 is TGTGCCAGTAGTCAAGCTTCAGGGGGCCCTGGAAACACCATATATTTT.

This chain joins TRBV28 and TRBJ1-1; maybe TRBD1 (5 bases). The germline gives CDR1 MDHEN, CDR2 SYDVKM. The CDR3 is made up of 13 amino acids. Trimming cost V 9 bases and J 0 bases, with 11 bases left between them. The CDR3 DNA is TGTGCCAGTCTGACAGAACTGAACACTGAAGCTTTCTTT. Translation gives CASLTELNTEAFF.

The CDR3, as DNA: TGCGCCAGCAGCTTGGCTCCCAGCGCCGGGAACGAGCAGTACTTC. Amino acid sequence: CASSLAPSAGNEQYF. The chain has TRBV5-1 and TRBJ2-7; a weak D match, TRBD2 (5 bases). CDR1 and CDR2 (germline): SGHRS, YFSETQ. V was pared by 0 bases and J by 5 bases, with 15 bases between. The CDR3 consists of 15 residues.

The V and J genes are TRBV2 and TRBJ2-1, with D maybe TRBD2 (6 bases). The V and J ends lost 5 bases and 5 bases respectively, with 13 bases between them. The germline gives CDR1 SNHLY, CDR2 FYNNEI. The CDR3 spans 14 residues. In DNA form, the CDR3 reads TGTGCCAGCAGTAAGGACGGGACTGACAATGAGCAGTTCTTC. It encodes CASSKDGTDNEQFF.

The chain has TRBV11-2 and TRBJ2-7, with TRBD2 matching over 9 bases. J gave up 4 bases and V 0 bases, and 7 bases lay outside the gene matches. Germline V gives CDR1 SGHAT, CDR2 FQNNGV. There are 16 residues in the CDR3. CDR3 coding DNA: TGTGCCAGCAGCTTAGATCTAGCTAGCGGGGTTTACGAGCAGTACTTC. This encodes CASSLDLASGVYEQYF.

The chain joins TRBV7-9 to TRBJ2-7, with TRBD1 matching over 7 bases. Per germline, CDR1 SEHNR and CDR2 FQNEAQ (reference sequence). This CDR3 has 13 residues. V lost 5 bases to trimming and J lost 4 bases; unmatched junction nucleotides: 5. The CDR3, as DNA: TGTGCCAGCAGCGACGGGACAGCTTACGAGCAGTACTTC. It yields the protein CASSDGTAYEQYF. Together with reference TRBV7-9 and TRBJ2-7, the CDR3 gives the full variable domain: DTGVSQNPRHKITKRGQNVTFRCDPISEHNRLYWYRQTLGQGPEFLTYFQNEAQLEKSRLLSDRFSAERPKGSFSTLEIQRTEQGDSAMYLCASSDGTAYEQYFGPGTRLTVT.

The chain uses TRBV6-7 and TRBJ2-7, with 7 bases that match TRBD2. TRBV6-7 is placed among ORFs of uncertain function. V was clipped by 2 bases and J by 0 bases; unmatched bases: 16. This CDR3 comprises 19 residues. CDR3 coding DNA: TGTGCCAGCAGTTACCCCGGGGCCCTCCTAGCGGAACTCTCCTACGAGCAGTACTTC. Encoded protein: CASSYPGALLAELSYEQYF.

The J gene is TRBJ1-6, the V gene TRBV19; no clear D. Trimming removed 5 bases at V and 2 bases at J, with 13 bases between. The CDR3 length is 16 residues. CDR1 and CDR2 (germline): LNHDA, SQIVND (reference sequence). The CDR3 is CASSFRQATYNSPLHF. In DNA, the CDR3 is TGTGCCAGTAGTTTTAGACAAGCAACCTATAATTCACCCCTCCACTTT.

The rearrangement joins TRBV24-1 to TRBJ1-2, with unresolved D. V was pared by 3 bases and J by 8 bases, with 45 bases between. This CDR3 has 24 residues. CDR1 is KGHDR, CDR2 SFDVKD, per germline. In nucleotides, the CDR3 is TGTGCCACCAGTGATCCCTCGAGGCGTACCCCCTTGCTCAAGGCCAATTTCAGCGGGGTGGGCTACACCTTC. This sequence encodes CATSDPSRRTPLLKANFSGVGYTF.

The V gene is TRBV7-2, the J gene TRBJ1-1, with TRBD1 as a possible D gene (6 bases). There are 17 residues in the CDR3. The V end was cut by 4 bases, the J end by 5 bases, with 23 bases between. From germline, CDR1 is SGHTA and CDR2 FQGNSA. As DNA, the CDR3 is TGTGCCAGCAGCTGGGGCTTTGGGGGGGGACAACGGACTGAAGCTTTCTTT. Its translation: CASSWGFGGGQRTEAFF.

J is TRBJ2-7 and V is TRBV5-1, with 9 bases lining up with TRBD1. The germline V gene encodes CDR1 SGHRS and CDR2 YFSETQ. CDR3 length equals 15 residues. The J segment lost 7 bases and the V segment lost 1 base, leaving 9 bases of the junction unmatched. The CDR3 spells CASSLRQGDLGEQYF. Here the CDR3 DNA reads TGCGCCAGCAGCTTGCGACAGGGGGACCTAGGGGAGCAGTACTTC.

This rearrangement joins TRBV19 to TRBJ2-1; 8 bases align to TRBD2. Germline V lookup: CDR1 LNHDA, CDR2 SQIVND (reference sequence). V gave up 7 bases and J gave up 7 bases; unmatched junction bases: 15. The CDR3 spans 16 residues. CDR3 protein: CASMGGGGTPWNEQFF. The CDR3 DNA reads TGTGCCAGTATGGGAGGCGGGGGGACTCCCTGGAATGAGCAGTTCTTC.

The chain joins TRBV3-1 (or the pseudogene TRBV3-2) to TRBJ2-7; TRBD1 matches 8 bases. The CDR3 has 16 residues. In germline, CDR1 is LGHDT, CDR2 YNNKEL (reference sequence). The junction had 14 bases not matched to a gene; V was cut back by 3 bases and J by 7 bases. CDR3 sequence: CASSQDRDRIFEEQYF. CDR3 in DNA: TGTGCCAGCAGCCAGGATCGGGACAGGATATTCGAGGAGCAGTACTTC.

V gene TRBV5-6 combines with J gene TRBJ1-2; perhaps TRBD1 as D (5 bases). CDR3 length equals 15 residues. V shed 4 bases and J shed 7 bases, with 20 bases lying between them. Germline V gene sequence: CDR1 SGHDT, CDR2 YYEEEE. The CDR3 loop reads CASSRATEPMPGYTF. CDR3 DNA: TGTGCCAGCAGCAGGGCGACAGAGCCGATGCCTGGCTACACCTTC.

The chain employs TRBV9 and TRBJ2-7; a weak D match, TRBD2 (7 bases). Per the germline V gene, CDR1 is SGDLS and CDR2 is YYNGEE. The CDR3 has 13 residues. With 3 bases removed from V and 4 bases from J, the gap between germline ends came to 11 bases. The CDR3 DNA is TGTGCCAGCAGCGCGGGGGGCCAGTACGAGCAGTACTTC. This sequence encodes CASSAGGQYEQYF.

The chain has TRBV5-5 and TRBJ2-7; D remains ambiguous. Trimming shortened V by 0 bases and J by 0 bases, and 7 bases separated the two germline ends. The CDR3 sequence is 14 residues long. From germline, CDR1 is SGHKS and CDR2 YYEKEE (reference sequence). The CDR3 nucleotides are TGTGCCAGCAGCTTGGAAGTCGGCTCCTACGAGCAGTACTTC. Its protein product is CASSLEVGSYEQYF.

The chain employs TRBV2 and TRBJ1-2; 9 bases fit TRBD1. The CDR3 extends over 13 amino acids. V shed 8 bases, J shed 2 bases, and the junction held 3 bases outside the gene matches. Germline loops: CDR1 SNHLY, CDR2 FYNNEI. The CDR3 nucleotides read TGTGCCAGCGCCGGGACAGGGAACTATGGCTACACCTTC. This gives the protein CASAGTGNYGYTF.

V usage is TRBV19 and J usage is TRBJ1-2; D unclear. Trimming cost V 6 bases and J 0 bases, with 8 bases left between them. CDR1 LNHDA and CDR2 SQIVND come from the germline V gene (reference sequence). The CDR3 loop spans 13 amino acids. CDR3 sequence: CASSTRANYGYTF. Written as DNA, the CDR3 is TGTGCCAGTAGCACCCGGGCTAACTATGGCTACACCTTC.

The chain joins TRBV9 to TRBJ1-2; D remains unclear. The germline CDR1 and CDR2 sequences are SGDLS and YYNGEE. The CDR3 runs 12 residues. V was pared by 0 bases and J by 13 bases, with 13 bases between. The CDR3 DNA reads TGTGCCAGCAGCGTAGTAGAGGGAATAGGCACCTTC. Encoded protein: CASSVVEGIGTF.

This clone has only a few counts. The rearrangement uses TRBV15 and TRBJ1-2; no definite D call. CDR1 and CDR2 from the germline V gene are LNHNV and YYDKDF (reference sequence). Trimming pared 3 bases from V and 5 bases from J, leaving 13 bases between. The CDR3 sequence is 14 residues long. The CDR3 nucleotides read TGTGCCACCAGCAGGGACGGGAGGAAGTATGGCTACACCTTC. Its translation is CATSRDGRKYGYTF.

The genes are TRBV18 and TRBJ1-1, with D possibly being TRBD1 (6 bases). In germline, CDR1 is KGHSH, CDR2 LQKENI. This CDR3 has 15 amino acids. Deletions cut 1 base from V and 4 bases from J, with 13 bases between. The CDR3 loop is CASSPRQVRGTEAFF. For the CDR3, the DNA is TGTGCCAGCTCACCACGACAGGTTCGGGGCACTGAAGCTTTCTTT. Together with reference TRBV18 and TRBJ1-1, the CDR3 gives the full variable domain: NAGVMQNPRHLVRRRGQEARLRCSPMKGHSHVYWYRQLPEEGLKFMVYLQKENIIDESGMPKERFSAEFPKEGPSILRIQQVVRGDSAAYFCASSPRQVRGTEAFFGQGTRLTVV.

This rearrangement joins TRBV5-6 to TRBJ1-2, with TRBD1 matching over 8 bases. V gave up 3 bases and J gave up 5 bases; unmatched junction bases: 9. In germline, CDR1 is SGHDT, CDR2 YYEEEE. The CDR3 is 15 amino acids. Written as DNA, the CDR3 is TGTGCCAGCAGCTCGGGACAGGAGGCCTTATATGGCTACACCTTC. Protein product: CASSSGQEALYGYTF.

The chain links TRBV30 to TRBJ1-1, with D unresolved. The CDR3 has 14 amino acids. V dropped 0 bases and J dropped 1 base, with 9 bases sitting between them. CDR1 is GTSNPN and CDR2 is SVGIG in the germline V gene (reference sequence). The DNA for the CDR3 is TGTGCCTGGAGTGTACACAGACAGAACACTGAAGCTTTCTTT. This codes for CAWSVHRQNTEAFF.

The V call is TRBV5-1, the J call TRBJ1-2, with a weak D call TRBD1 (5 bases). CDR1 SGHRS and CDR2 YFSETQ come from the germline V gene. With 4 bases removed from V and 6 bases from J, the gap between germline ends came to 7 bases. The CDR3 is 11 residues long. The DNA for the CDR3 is TGCGCCAGCAGCCCGGGGGATGGCTACACCTTC. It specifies CASSPGDGYTF.

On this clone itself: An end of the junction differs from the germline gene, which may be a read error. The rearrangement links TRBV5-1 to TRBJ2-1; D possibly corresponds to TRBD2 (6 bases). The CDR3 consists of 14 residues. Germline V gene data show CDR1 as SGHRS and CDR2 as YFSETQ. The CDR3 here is CASSMSGGYNEQLF. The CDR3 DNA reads TGCGCCAGCAGCATGTCCGGGGGATACAATGAGCAGCTCTTC.

The CDR3 sequence: CASTSGGLNTGELFF. CDR3 DNA sequence: TGTGCCAGCACCTCAGGGGGCTTGAACACCGGGGAGCTGTTTTTT. The J gene is TRBJ2-2, the V gene TRBV5-4, with TRBD1 matching 8 bases. J gave up 1 base and V 6 bases, and 5 bases lay outside the gene matches. This CDR3 spans 15 amino acids. Germline CDR1 is SGHNT and CDR2 is YYREEE (reference sequence).

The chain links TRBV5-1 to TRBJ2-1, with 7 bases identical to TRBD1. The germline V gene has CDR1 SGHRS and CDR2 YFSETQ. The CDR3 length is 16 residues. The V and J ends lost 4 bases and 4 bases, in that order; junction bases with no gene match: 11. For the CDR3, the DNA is TGCGCCAGCAGCGGACGGACAGGCGAGGGGTACAATGAGCAGTTCTTC. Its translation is CASSGRTGEGYNEQFF.